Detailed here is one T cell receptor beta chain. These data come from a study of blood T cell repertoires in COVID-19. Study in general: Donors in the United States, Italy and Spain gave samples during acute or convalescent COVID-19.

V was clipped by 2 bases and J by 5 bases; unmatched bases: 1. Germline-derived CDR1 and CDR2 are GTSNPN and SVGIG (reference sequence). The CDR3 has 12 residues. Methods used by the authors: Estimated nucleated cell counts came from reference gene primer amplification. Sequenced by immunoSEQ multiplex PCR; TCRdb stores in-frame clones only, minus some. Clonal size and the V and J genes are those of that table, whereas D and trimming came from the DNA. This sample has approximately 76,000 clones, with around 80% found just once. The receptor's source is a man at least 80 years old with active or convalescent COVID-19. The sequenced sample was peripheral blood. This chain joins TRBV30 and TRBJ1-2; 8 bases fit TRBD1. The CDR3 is CAWSTGGYGYTF. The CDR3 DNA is TGTGCCTGGAGTACAGGGGGTTATGGCTACACCTTC.